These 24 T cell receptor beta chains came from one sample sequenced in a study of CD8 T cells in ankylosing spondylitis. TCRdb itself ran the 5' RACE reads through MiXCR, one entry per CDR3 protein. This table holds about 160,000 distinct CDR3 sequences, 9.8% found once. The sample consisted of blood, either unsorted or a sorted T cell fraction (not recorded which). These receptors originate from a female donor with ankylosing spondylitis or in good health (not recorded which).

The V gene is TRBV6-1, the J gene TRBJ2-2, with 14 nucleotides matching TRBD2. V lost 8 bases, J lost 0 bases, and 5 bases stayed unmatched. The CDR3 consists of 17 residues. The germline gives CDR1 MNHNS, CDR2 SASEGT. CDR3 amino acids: CASFQGLAGANTGELFF. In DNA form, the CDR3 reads TGTGCCAGCTTCCAGGGACTAGCGGGAGCGAACACCGGGGAGCTGTTTTTT.

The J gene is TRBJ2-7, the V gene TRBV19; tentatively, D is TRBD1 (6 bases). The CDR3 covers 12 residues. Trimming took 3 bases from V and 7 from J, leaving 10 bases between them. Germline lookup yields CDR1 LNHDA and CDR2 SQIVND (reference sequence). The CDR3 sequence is CASSIHTGEQYF. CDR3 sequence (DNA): TGTGCCAGTAGTATCCATACAGGGGAGCAGTACTTC.

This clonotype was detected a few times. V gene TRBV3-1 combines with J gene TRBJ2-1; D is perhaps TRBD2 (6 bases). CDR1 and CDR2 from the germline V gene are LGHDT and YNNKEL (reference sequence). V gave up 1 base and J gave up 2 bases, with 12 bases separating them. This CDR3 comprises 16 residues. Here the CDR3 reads CASSQVGGRPYNEQFF. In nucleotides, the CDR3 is TGTGCCAGCAGCCAAGTTGGGGGGAGGCCCTACAATGAGCAGTTCTTC.

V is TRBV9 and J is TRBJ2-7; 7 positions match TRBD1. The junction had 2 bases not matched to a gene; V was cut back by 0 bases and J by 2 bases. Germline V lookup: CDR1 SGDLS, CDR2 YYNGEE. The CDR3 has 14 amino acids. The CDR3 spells CASSVGGTAYEQYF. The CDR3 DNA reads TGTGCCAGCAGCGTAGGAGGGACAGCCTACGAGCAGTACTTC.

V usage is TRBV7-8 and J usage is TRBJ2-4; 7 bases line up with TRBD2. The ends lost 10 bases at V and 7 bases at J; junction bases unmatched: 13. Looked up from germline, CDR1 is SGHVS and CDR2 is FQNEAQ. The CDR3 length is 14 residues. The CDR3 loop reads CATTPGLGSNIQYF. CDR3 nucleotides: TGTGCCACAACCCCCGGACTAGGATCGAACATTCAGTACTTC.

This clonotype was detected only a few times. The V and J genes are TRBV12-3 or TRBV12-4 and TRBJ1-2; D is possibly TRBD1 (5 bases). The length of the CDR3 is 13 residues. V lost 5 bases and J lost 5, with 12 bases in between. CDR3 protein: CASSLETAYGYTF. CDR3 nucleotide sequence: TGTGCCAGCAGTCTAGAGACAGCTTATGGCTACACCTTC.

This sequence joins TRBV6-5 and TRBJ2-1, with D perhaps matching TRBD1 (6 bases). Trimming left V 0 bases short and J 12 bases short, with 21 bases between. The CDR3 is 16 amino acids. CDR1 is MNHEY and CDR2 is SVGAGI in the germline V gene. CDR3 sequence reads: CASSYSSPGAEVGQFF. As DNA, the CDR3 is TGTGCCAGCAGTTACTCGTCCCCAGGGGCGGAGGTCGGGCAGTTCTTC.

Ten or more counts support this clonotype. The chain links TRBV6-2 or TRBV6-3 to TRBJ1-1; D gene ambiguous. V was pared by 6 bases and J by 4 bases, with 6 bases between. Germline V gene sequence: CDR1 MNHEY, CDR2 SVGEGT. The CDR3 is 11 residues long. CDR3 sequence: CASSPGTEAFF. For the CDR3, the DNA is TGTGCCAGCAGCCCCGGCACTGAAGCTTTCTTT.

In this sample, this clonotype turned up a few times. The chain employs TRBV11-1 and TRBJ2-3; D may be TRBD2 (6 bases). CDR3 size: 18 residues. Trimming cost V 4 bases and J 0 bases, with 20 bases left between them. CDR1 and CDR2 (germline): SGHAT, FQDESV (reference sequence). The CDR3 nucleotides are TGTGCCAGCAGCTACGGTGAATGGGGGGTTACTAGCACAGATACGCAGTATTTT. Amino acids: CASSYGEWGVTSTDTQYF.

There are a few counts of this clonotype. The DNA of the CDR3 is TGTGCCAGCAGCCGGGACGCCAATTCACCCCTCCACTTT. This gives the protein CASSRDANSPLHF. This chain connects TRBV7-6 to TRBJ1-6; tentatively, D is TRBD1 (5 bases). The germline V gene has CDR1 SGHVS and CDR2 FNYEAQ. V was trimmed by 5 bases and J by 7 bases, leaving 9 bases between them. The CDR3 loop spans 13 amino acids.

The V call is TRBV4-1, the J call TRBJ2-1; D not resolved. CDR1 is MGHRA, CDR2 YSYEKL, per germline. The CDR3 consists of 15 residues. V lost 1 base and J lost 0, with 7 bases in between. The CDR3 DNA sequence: TGCGCCAGCAGCCAAGGTCCGAGCTCCTACAATGAGCAGTTCTTC. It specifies CASSQGPSSYNEQFF.

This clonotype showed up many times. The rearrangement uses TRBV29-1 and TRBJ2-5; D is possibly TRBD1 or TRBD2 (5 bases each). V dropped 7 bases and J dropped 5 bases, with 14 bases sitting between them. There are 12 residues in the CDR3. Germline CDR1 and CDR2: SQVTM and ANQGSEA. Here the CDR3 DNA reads TGCAGCGCGACGGGACCCTGGGAGACCCAGTACTTC. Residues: CSATGPWETQYF.

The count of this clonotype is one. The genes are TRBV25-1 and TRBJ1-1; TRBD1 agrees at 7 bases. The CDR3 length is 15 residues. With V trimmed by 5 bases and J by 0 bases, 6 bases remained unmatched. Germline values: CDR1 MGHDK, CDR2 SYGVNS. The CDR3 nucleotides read TGTGCCAGCAGTTCAGGGGGAACAATGAACACTGAAGCTTTCTTT. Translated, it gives CASSSGGTMNTEAFF.

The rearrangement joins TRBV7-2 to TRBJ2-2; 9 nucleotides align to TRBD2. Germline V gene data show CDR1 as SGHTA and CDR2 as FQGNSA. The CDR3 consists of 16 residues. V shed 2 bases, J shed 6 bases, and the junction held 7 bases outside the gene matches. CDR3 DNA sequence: TGTGCCAGCAGCTTAACGGCGGGAGGGCCGTCCGGGGAGCTGTTTTTT. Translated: CASSLTAGGPSGELFF.

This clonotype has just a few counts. CDR3 amino acids: CASSSGAEWNEKLFF. The CDR3 DNA reads TGTGCCAGCAGTTCCGGTGCCGAATGGAATGAAAAACTGTTTTTT. The V and J genes are TRBV27 and TRBJ1-4; D remains unclear. This CDR3 spans 15 amino acids. The ends were cut back, 4 bases at V and 5 bases at J, with 14 bases in the middle. Per the germline V gene, CDR1 is MNHEY and CDR2 is SMNVEV (reference sequence).

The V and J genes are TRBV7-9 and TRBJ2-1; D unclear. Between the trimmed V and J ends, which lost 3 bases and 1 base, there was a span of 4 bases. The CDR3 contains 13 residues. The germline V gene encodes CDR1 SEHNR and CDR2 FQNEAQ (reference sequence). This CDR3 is CASSLQSYNEQFF. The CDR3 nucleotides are TGTGCCAGCAGCTTGCAATCCTACAATGAGCAGTTCTTC.

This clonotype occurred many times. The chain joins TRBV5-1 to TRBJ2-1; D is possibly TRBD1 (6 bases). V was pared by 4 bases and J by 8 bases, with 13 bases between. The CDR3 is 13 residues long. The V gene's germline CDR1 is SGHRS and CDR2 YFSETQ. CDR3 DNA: TGCGCCAGCAGCCCGGATAACAGGGATGAGCAGTTCTTC. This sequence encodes CASSPDNRDEQFF.

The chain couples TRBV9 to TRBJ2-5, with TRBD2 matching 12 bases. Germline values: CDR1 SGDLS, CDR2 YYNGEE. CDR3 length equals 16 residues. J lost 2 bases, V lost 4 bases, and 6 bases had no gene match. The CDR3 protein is CASSPLAGGGQETQYF. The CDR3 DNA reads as TGTGCCAGCAGCCCTCTAGCGGGAGGGGGACAAGAGACCCAGTACTTC.

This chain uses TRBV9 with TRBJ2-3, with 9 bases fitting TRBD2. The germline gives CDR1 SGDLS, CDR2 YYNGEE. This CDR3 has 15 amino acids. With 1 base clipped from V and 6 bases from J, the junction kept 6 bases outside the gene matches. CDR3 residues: CASSVLAGLPDTQYF. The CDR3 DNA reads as TGTGCCAGCAGCGTACTAGCGGGGCTTCCGGATACGCAGTATTTT.

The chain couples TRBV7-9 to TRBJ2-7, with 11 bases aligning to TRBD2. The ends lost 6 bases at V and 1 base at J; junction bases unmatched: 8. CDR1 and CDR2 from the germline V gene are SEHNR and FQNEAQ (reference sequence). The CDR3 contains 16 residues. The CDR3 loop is CASSGTSGYLSYEQYF. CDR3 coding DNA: TGTGCCAGCAGTGGGACTAGCGGATATCTTTCCTACGAGCAGTACTTC. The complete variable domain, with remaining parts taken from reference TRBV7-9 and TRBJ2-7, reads DTGVSQNPRHKITKRGQNVTFRCDPISEHNRLYWYRQTLGQGPEFLTYFQNEAQLEKSRLLSDRFSAERPKGSFSTLEIQRTEQGDSAMYLCASSGTSGYLSYEQYFGPGTRLTVT.

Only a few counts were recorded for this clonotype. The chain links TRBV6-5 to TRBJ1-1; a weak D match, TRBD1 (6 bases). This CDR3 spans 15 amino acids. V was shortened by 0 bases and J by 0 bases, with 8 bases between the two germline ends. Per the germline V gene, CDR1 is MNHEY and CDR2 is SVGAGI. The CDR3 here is CASSYSQGMNTEAFF. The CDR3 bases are TGTGCCAGCAGTTACTCTCAGGGGATGAACACTGAAGCTTTCTTT.

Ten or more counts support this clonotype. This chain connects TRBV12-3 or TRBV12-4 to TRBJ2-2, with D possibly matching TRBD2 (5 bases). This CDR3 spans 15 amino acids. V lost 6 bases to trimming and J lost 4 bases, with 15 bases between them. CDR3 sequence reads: CASSPWAGPTGELFF. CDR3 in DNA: TGTGCCAGCAGCCCCTGGGCGGGCCCCACCGGGGAGCTGTTTTTT.

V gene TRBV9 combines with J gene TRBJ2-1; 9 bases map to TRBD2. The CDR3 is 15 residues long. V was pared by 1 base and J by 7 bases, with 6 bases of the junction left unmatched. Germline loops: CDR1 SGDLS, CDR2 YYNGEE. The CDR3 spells CASSVSSGRINEQFF. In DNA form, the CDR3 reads TGTGCCAGCAGCGTATCGAGCGGGAGGATAAATGAGCAGTTCTTC.

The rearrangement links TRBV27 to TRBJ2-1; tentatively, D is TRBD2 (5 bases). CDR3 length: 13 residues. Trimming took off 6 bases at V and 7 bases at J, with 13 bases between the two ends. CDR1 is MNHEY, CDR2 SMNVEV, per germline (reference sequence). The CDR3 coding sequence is TGTGCCAGCAGCACACGGGGTCGGAATGAGCAGTTCTTC. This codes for CASSTRGRNEQFF.